What follows are 10 T cell receptor beta chains derived from one specimen sequenced in a study of cytomegalovirus exposure and HLA in healthy donors. It was with 60 Vbeta and 13 Jbeta primers that the PCR ran. Profiling relied on immunoSEQ multiplex PCR, and the TCRdb table lists in-frame clones only, not all of them. The sample contains under 200,000 clones, around 79% of which appear only once. Sequencing used PBMCs. The receptors stem from a man in his forties or fifties in good health and CMV-seropositive.

This chain links TRBV4-1 with TRBJ2-1; D is uncertain. From germline, CDR1 is MGHRA and CDR2 YSYEKL. This CDR3 is built from 16 residues. The V gene lost 5 bases and the J gene lost 0 bases, with 14 bases spanning the gap. The CDR3 sequence is CASSSTKESSYNEQFF. As DNA, the CDR3 is TGCGCCAGCAGCTCAACTAAGGAGAGCTCCTACAATGAGCAGTTCTTC.

The CDR3 DNA sequence: TGTGCCAGCAGCTTAAGACTAGCGGGGGGGGCGGGCAATGAGCAGTTCTTC. As protein: CASSLRLAGGAGNEQFF. The chain joins TRBV7-3 to TRBJ2-1; 14 nucleotides line up with TRBD2. Germline assignment: CDR1 SGHTA and CDR2 FQGTGA. V shed 1 base and J 6 bases; nucleotides not matched to a gene: 5. The CDR3 runs 17 residues.

The chain couples TRBV19 to TRBJ1-2; D is possibly TRBD1 (5 bases). In germline, CDR1 is LNHDA, CDR2 SQIVND (reference sequence). This CDR3 has 16 residues. Trimming removed 7 bases at V and 2 bases at J, with 20 bases between. CDR3: CASMDLPDTSNYGYTF. CDR3 bases: TGTGCCAGTATGGATCTACCGGACACTTCGAACTATGGCTACACCTTC.

The V call is TRBV2, the J call TRBJ2-1, with 9 bases identical to TRBD1. CDR1 and CDR2 (germline): SNHLY, FYNNEI. The CDR3 contains 15 residues. The V gene end was trimmed by 6 bases and the J gene end by 0 bases; junction bases not matched to a gene: 3. CDR3 amino acids: CASRPTGGSYNEQFF. CDR3 nucleotide sequence: TGTGCCAGCAGACCGACAGGGGGCTCCTACAATGAGCAGTTCTTC.

This rearrangement joins TRBV30 to TRBJ2-5; D may be TRBD1 (6 bases). The germline gives CDR1 GTSNPN, CDR2 SVGIG (reference sequence). Trimming left V 3 bases short and J 3 bases short, with 11 bases between. The CDR3 is made up of 13 amino acids. The CDR3 protein is CAWSTGQEETQYF. CDR3 sequence (DNA): TGTGCCTGGAGCACGGGACAAGAAGAGACCCAGTACTTC.

The genes are TRBV6-1 and TRBJ1-3, with D maybe TRBD1 (6 bases). Germline V lookup: CDR1 MNHNS, CDR2 SASEGT. The CDR3 consists of 15 residues. V lost 5 bases, J lost 4 bases, and 15 bases lay in between. For the CDR3, the DNA is TGTGCCAGCAGTCCCCGGGACACTGGAGGAAACACCATATATTTT. It yields the protein CASSPRDTGGNTIYF.

The J gene is TRBJ1-2, the V gene TRBV18; a possible D gene is TRBD1 (6 bases). With 0 bases removed from V and 6 bases from J, the gap between germline ends came to 14 bases. CDR1 is KGHSH and CDR2 is LQKENI in the germline V gene. The CDR3 spans 15 residues. The CDR3 region is CASSPPQGWVDGYTF. As DNA, the CDR3 is TGTGCCAGCTCACCACCGCAGGGGTGGGTGGATGGCTACACCTTC.

J is TRBJ2-3 and V is TRBV28, with 8 bases identical to TRBD2. Germline assignment: CDR1 MDHEN and CDR2 SYDVKM. With V trimmed by 6 bases and J by 6 bases, 14 bases remained unmatched. The CDR3 covers 16 residues. CDR3 amino acids: CASSPGGTPGLDTQYF. The CDR3 DNA sequence: TGTGCCAGCAGCCCGGGGGGGACTCCAGGTTTGGATACGCAGTATTTT. The full variable domain, with the rest looked up from reference TRBV28 and TRBJ2-3, is DVKVTQSSRYLVKRTGEKVFLECVQDMDHENMFWYRQDPGLGLRLIYFSYDVKMKEKGDIPEGYSVSREKKERFSLILESASTNQTSMYLCASSPGGTPGLDTQYFGPGTRLTVL.

In this sample, this clone turned up a few times. CDR3 residues: CASSSGQGDTGELFF. For the CDR3, the DNA is TGCGCCAGCAGCTCCGGACAGGGGGACACCGGGGAGCTGTTTTTT. The rearrangement links TRBV5-1 to TRBJ2-2, with 10 bases fitting TRBD1. Trimming took 3 bases from V and 3 from J; bases not matched to a gene: 2. The CDR3 runs 15 residues. In germline, CDR1 is SGHRS, CDR2 YFSETQ. The variable domain in full, completed from reference TRBV5-1 and TRBJ2-2, reads KAGVTQTPRYLIKTRGQQVTLSCSPISGHRSVSWYQQTPGQGLQFLFEYFSETQRNKGNFPGRFSGRQFSNSRSEMNVSTLELGDSALYLCASSSGQGDTGELFFGEGSRLTVL.

This chain connects TRBV5-1 to TRBJ2-5; a possible D gene is TRBD1 (5 bases). V was cut by 3 bases and J by 3 bases, with 9 bases left in between. CDR3 length equals 13 residues. Per the germline V gene, CDR1 is SGHRS and CDR2 is YFSETQ. In DNA, the CDR3 is TGCGCCAGCAGCTACCAGACAGAAGAGACCCAGTACTTC. It translates to CASSYQTEETQYF.